Each of the 20 T cell receptor beta chains below was sequenced from the same sample in a study of blood T cell repertoires in COVID-19. TCRdb keeps only in-frame clones here, not all; method: immunoSEQ multiplex PCR. The repertoire holds about 170,000 clones, with 80% to 90% as singletons. The sample was peripheral blood. Receptors originate from a man in his late teens or twenties with active or convalescent COVID-19.

The rearrangement joins TRBV5-1 to TRBJ2-1; 8 nucleotides match TRBD2. With V trimmed by 1 base and J by 6 bases, 3 bases remained unmatched. The germline V gene has CDR1 SGHRS and CDR2 YFSETQ. This CDR3 contains 14 residues. CDR3 amino acids: CASSLLAGSNEQFF. As DNA, the CDR3 is TGCGCCAGCAGCTTGTTAGCGGGGAGCAATGAGCAGTTCTTC.

The chain combines TRBV7-9 with TRBJ2-5, with D perhaps matching TRBD2 (7 bases). The CDR3 spans 15 residues. With 1 base removed from V and 5 bases from J, the gap between germline ends came to 14 bases. Germline loops: CDR1 SEHNR, CDR2 FQNEAQ (reference sequence). In DNA form, the CDR3 reads TGTGCCAGCAGCTTAGGAGGGGGGGGCTCGGAGACCCAGTACTTC. This codes for CASSLGGGGSETQYF.

This sequence joins TRBV9 and TRBJ2-6, with D perhaps TRBD1 (5 bases). The CDR3 runs to 16 residues. Germline V CDR1 and CDR2: SGDLS, YYNGEE. V lost 3 bases and J lost 1, with 11 bases in between. The CDR3: CASSATQGSGANVLTF. Written as DNA, the CDR3 is TGTGCCAGCAGCGCTACCCAGGGATCTGGGGCCAACGTCCTGACTTTC.

This clone was picked up a small number of times. The J gene is TRBJ1-1, the V gene TRBV29-1; 10 bases fit TRBD1. Unmatched junction bases numbered 11, after V lost 4 bases and J lost 6 bases. There are 15 residues in the CDR3. Germline V gene sequence: CDR1 SQVTM, CDR2 ANQGSEA. The CDR3 DNA reads TGCAGCGTTGTAGGGACAGGGGCTTTTGTGGCTGAAGCTTTCTTT. Translating it yields CSVVGTGAFVAEAFF.

The gene calls are TRBV5-1 and TRBJ2-4; 14 bases agree with TRBD2. The trim removed 4 bases at V and 1 base at J, leaving 7 bases unmatched. This CDR3 region has 18 residues. Looked up from germline, CDR1 is SGHRS and CDR2 is YFSETQ. DNA for the CDR3: TGCGCCAGCAGCCCGGGACTAGCGGGAGTATCCGCCAAAAACATTCAGTACTTC. This sequence encodes CASSPGLAGVSAKNIQYF.

V usage is TRBV7-9 and J usage is TRBJ1-2, with 8 bases fitting TRBD1. The germline V gene has CDR1 SEHNR and CDR2 FQNEAQ (reference sequence). The V gene end was trimmed by 5 bases and the J gene end by 11 bases; junction bases not matched to a gene: 16. The CDR3 has 15 amino acids. For the CDR3, the DNA is TGTGCCAGCAGCCAGAGGGGGGGACAGGAGGAGTGTTACACCTTC. Translation gives CASSQRGGQEECYTF.

The CDR3: CASISGGAFTGELFF. The CDR3 bases are TGCGCCAGCATTAGCGGGGGGGCGTTCACCGGGGAGCTGTTTTTT. The chain recombines TRBV10-2 with TRBJ2-2; the match to TRBD2 covers 11 bases. V lost 7 bases, J lost 4 bases, and 5 bases stayed unmatched. The germline V gene encodes CDR1 WSHSY and CDR2 SAAADI. The CDR3 contains 15 residues.

This chain uses TRBV3-1 (or the pseudogene TRBV3-2) with TRBJ2-1; D is perhaps TRBD2 (6 bases). The ends were cut back, 1 base at V and 9 bases at J, with 13 bases in the middle. The germline V gene encodes CDR1 LGHDT and CDR2 YNNKEL (reference sequence). This CDR3 contains 14 residues. CDR3 sequence (DNA): TGTGCCAGCAGCCAAGTTGGAGGGTCAGGTGAGCAGTTCTTC. It encodes CASSQVGGSGEQFF.

V is TRBV5-4 and J is TRBJ2-5; 9 bases match TRBD1. Trimming removed 7 bases from V and 2 bases from J; junction bases left unmatched: 3. Germline V CDR1 and CDR2: SGHNT, YYREEE (reference sequence). This CDR3 has 13 amino acids. The CDR3 DNA reads TGTGCCAGCGGACAGGGGACGCAAGAGACCCAGTACTTC. Translated, it gives CASGQGTQETQYF.

The chain carries TRBV19 and TRBJ1-2, with 7 nucleotides matching TRBD1. From germline, CDR1 is LNHDA and CDR2 SQIVND (reference sequence). V gave up 7 bases and J gave up 3 bases; unmatched junction bases: 5. CDR3 length: 13 amino acids. The DNA for the CDR3 is TGTGCCAGTACCCTACAGGGGTACTATGGCTACACCTTC. Residues: CASTLQGYYGYTF.

This chain links TRBV7-9 with TRBJ2-1, with 10 bases matching TRBD1. The J segment lost 5 bases and the V segment lost 3 bases, leaving 4 bases of the junction unmatched. Germline CDR1 reads SEHNR; CDR2 reads FQNEAQ (reference sequence). The CDR3 is made up of 15 amino acids. This chain's CDR3 is CASSFRQGANNEQFF. The CDR3 nucleotides read TGTGCCAGCAGCTTCAGACAGGGGGCTAACAATGAGCAGTTCTTC.

This sequence joins TRBV3-1 (or the pseudogene TRBV3-2) and TRBJ2-5; TRBD2 agrees at 7 bases. The V and J ends lost 5 bases and 5 bases, in that order; junction bases with no gene match: 26. The CDR3 contains 20 residues. Per the germline V gene, CDR1 is LGHDT and CDR2 is YNNKEL (reference sequence). For the CDR3, the DNA is TGTGCCAGCAGCGGTAGGGATCGAAAGGGACGGGAGGACCCTAGGGAGACCCAGTACTTC. Protein product: CASSGRDRKGREDPRETQYF.

V and J are TRBV29-1 and TRBJ2-2; 7 bases map to TRBD1. Germline CDR1 and CDR2: SQVTM and ANQGSEA. Trimming at V came to 2 bases and at J to 0 bases, leaving 0 bases not matched to a gene. The CDR3 consists of 14 residues. The CDR3, as DNA: TGCAGCGTTGAACAGGGGGCGAACACCGGGGAGCTGTTTTTT. It specifies CSVEQGANTGELFF.

The chain employs TRBV5-1 and TRBJ2-1, with 8 nucleotides matching TRBD2. V was pared by 6 bases and J by 2 bases, with 7 bases of the junction left unmatched. CDR1 SGHRS and CDR2 YFSETQ come from the germline V gene. CDR3 length: 15 amino acids. DNA for the CDR3: TGCGCCAGCACTACCGCGGGGGGCGCCTACAATGAGCAGTTCTTC. This codes for CASTTAGGAYNEQFF.

This clone occurred once. This rearrangement joins TRBV27 to TRBJ1-1, with D possibly being TRBD1 (5 bases). V lost 3 bases and J 4 bases, leaving 9 bases between the germline ends. This CDR3 comprises 13 residues. Germline V CDR1 and CDR2: MNHEY, SMNVEV (reference sequence). The chain's CDR3 is CASSFGGITEAFF. The CDR3 DNA is TGTGCCAGCAGTTTCGGGGGTATCACTGAAGCTTTCTTT.

The chain recombines TRBV28 with TRBJ1-1; possibly TRBD1 for D (6 bases). Per germline, CDR1 MDHEN and CDR2 SYDVKM. CDR3 length: 14 residues. Trimming removed 7 bases at V and 0 bases at J, with 12 bases between. CDR3 bases: TGTGCCAGCACCACCGGACAGTTGAACACTGAAGCTTTCTTT. Encoded protein: CASTTGQLNTEAFF.

This chain links TRBV27 with TRBJ2-1, with 12 bases fitting TRBD2. CDR1 and CDR2 from the germline V gene are MNHEY and SMNVEV (reference sequence). Germline trimming cut 1 base from V and 10 bases from J; bases unmatched to any gene: 5. The CDR3 length is 15 residues. The CDR3 DNA follows: TGTGCCAGCAGTTTATTGTCCCTAGCGGGAGGGGAGCAGTTCTTC. It is translated as CASSLLSLAGGEQFF.

Concerning this clone itself: Because the CDR3's place on the DNA is in doubt, the DNA is left out and the CDR3 is given as listed by TCRdb. CDR3 in amino acids: CASSFGPGEIGSPLHF. This chain joins TRBV7-9 and TRBJ1-6; whether TRBD1, the table's D call, matches the DNA was not checked. The CDR3 spans 16 amino acids, including both terminal residues. Germline CDR1 SEHNR, CDR2 FQNEAQ (reference sequence).

This chain uses TRBV29-1 with TRBJ2-1; 8 bases match TRBD2. CDR1 is SQVTM and CDR2 is ANQGSEA in the germline V gene. This CDR3 spans 14 amino acids. Unmatched junction bases numbered 5, after V lost 7 bases and J lost 0 bases. CDR3 residues: CSAPSGFSYNEQFF. Written as DNA, the CDR3 is TGCAGCGCCCCTAGCGGGTTCTCCTACAATGAGCAGTTCTTC.

The chain employs TRBV2 and TRBJ1-4, with D possibly TRBD1 on 6 matching bases. V dropped 8 bases and J dropped 5 bases, with 12 bases sitting between them. The CDR3 totals 13 residues. Germline-derived CDR1 and CDR2 are SNHLY and FYNNEI. The CDR3 protein is CASYRVGNEKLFF. The CDR3 bases are TGTGCCAGCTACAGGGTGGGGAATGAAAAACTGTTTTTT.